The sample holds one count of the clone carrying this T cell receptor beta chain. The data are from a study of blood T cell repertoires in COVID-19. Germline lookup yields CDR1 DFQATT and CDR2 SNEGSKA (reference sequence). The CDR3 is 15 amino acids. V lost 3 bases and J lost 6, with 18 bases in between. Recruits, aged roughly 18 to 90 years, lived in 20 to 30 US areas. Donors in Cohort 3 counted as recovered after two negative PCRs, clearance, or symptom resolution. Some clones are missing from TCRdb's copy, which holds only in-frame ones; the method was immunoSEQ multiplex PCR. The sample includes around 300,000 clones, about 87% of them seen just once.

The J gene is TRBJ1-5, the V gene TRBV20-1; D gene ambiguous. The TCR was taken from a woman aged 50 to 60 who had recovered from COVID-19. The sample consisted of PBMCs or T cells enriched from blood (not recorded which). This CDR3 is CSASDGMAGLQPQHF. The CDR3 DNA is TGCAGTGCTAGTGATGGTATGGCAGGTCTTCAGCCCCAGCATTTT.